The 8 T cell receptor beta chains reported below all come from one sample, sequenced in a study of a mutant IDH1 vaccine in newly diagnosed glioma. The protocol was immunoSEQ multiplex PCR, while the TCRdb copy is restricted to in-frame clones and leaves out a portion. The table has about 38,000 clones, around three quarters seen once. Antigens for these TCRs are unknown. The sample's time point: week 5, during vaccination. Each dose of the vaccine consisted of 300 ug of mutant IDH1 20-mer peptide, with topical imiquimod. The sequences come from PBMCs, collected from a glioma patient whose treatment included an IDH1 peptide vaccine. The receptor set was obtained from a middle-aged man with glioma.

The rearrangement joins TRBV27 to TRBJ1-1; 9 positions match TRBD1. The CDR3 is made up of 15 amino acids. The ends lost 2 bases at V and 5 bases at J; junction bases unmatched: 6. The germline V gene encodes CDR1 MNHEY and CDR2 SMNVEV (reference sequence). The CDR3 sequence: CASSLPGQGFTEAFF. The CDR3 coding sequence is TGTGCCAGCAGTTTACCGGGACAGGGTTTTACTGAAGCTTTCTTT.

V usage is TRBV6-5 and J usage is TRBJ1-2; D gene ambiguous. V lost 0 bases to trimming and J lost 0 bases, with 11 bases between them. Germline values: CDR1 MNHEY, CDR2 SVGAGI. CDR3 length: 16 amino acids. CDR3: CASSYSRPGPNYGYTF. DNA of the CDR3: TGTGCCAGCAGTTACTCGAGGCCAGGACCTAACTATGGCTACACCTTC.

V usage is TRBV30 and J usage is TRBJ1-1; D may be TRBD1 (6 bases). V was cut by 2 bases and J by 5 bases, with 9 bases left in between. From germline, CDR1 is GTSNPN and CDR2 SVGIG (reference sequence). This CDR3 comprises 12 residues. The CDR3 nucleotides are TGTGCCTGGAGTCGAGGGGGGACTGAAGCTTTCTTT. Translating gives CAWSRGGTEAFF.

V usage is TRBV30 and J usage is TRBJ1-4; D gene uncertain. V lost 1 base and J 6 bases, leaving 9 bases between the germline ends. Looked up from germline, CDR1 is GTSNPN and CDR2 is SVGIG (reference sequence). CDR3 length equals 13 residues. Here the CDR3 DNA reads TGTGCCTGGAGTGAGGGTAGGGATGAAAAACTGTTTTTT. Protein sequence: CAWSEGRDEKLFF.

The rearrangement joins TRBV30 to TRBJ2-7, with 9 bases matching TRBD2. The CDR3 is 14 residues long. The V and J ends lost 4 bases and 4 bases, in that order; junction bases with no gene match: 8. Germline-derived CDR1 and CDR2 are GTSNPN and SVGIG (reference sequence). CDR3 coding DNA: TGTGCCTGGACCCGGCGGGGGGGCCGGTACGAGCAGTACTTC. Its translation is CAWTRRGGRYEQYF.

The V call is TRBV5-1, the J call TRBJ2-2, with TRBD2 identical over 8 bases. This CDR3 is 17 amino acids long. V lost 3 bases, J lost 0 bases, and 7 bases stayed unmatched. Germline CDR1 and CDR2: SGHRS and YFSETQ. The CDR3 sequence is CASSSGPGGANTGELFF. In DNA form, the CDR3 reads TGCGCCAGCAGCTCCGGACCGGGGGGGGCGAACACCGGGGAGCTGTTTTTT.

The V call is TRBV7-9, the J call TRBJ2-5; D uncertain. Germline V gives CDR1 SEHNR, CDR2 FQNEAQ (reference sequence). Trimming pared 6 bases from V and 7 bases from J, leaving 12 bases between. The CDR3 runs 12 residues. CDR3 region: CASSRVEGTQYF. CDR3 nucleotide sequence: TGTGCCAGCAGTAGGGTGGAAGGGACCCAGTACTTC.

Only one count was recorded for this clone. This rearrangement joins TRBV19 to TRBJ1-4; 7 nucleotides line up with TRBD1. Trimming took 5 bases from V and 5 from J; bases not matched to a gene: 8. The CDR3 runs to 15 residues. The germline CDR1 and CDR2 sequences are LNHDA and SQIVND (reference sequence). The CDR3: CASSPGDSRNEKLFF. The CDR3 nucleotides read TGTGCCAGTAGTCCGGGGGACAGCCGGAATGAAAAACTGTTTTTT.